The TCR beta chain described here comes from a study of blood T cell repertoires in COVID-19. As for the study in general: The study drew acute and convalescent COVID-19 samples from the United States, Italy and Spain. Nucleic acid was either cDNA or gDNA, and it came from T cells, B-cell-depleted T cells, or PBMCs.

Germline CDR1 SGHNT, CDR2 YYREEE (reference sequence). The CDR3 totals 15 residues. The junction had 10 bases not matched to a gene; V was cut back by 4 bases and J by 5 bases. Original handling: Nucleated cell number was recorded as an estimate derived from reference gene primer amplification. Assay used: immunoSEQ multiplex PCR; TCRdb lists only in-frame clones, some missing. V, J and clone size are those of that table, while D and trimming were read from the DNA. The table shows under 150,000 clones, with 84% occurring only once. Sequenced: peripheral blood. The chain couples TRBV5-4 to TRBJ2-5, with 8 bases aligning to TRBD1. This clonotype originated in a human donor in a cohort sampled during active COVID-19. The CDR3 DNA sequence: TGTGCCAGCAGCGACGGACAGGGTCCCAGGGAGACCCAGTACTTC. It encodes CASSDGQGPRETQYF.